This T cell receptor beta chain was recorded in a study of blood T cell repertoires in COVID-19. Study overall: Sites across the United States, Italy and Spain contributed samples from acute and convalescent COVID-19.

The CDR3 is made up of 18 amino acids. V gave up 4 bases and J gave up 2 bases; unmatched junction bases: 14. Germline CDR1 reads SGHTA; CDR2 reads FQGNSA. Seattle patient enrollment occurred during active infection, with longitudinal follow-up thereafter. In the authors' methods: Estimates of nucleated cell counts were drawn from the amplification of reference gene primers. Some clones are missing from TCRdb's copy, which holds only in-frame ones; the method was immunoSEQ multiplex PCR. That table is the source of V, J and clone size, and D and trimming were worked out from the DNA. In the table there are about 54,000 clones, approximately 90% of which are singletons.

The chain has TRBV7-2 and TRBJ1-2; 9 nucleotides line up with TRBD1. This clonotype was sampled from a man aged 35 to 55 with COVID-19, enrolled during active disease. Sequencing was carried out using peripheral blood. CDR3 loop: CASSSGQGIESRNYGYTF. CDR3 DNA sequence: TGTGCCAGCAGCTCGGGACAGGGAATTGAATCAAGGAACTATGGCTACACCTTC. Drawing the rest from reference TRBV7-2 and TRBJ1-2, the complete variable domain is GAGVSQSPSNKVTEKGKDVELRCDPISGHTALYWYRQSLGQGLEFLIYFQGNSAPDKSGLPSDRFSAERTGGSVSTLTIQRTQQEDSAVYLCASSSGQGIESRNYGYTFGSGTRLTVV.